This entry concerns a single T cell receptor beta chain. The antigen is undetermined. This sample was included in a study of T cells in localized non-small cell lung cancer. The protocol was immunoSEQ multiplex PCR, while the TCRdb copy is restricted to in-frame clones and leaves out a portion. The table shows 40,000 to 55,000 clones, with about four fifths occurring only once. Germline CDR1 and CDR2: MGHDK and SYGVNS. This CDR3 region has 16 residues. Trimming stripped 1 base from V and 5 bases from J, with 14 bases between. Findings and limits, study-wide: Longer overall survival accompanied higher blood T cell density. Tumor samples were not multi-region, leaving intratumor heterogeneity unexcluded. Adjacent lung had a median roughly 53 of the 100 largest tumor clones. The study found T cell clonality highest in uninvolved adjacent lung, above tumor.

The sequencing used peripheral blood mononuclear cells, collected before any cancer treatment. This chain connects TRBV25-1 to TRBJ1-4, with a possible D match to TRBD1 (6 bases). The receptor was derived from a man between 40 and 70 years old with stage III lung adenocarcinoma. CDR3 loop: CASSELELRGNEKLFF. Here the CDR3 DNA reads TGTGCCAGCAGTGAATTAGAGTTAAGGGGGAATGAAAAACTGTTTTTT.